This TCR beta chain was recovered during a study of T-cell memory formation after mild COVID-19. Across the study: Clustering of TCRs was largely donor specific.

TCRdb reanalysed the 5' RACE reads using MiXCR and keeps one entry per CDR3 protein. Here the sample spans 350,000 to 400,000 distinct CDR3 sequences, about an eighth being singletons. Regarding the study as a whole: Certain responding clones were present in pre-infection memory, suggesting participation of cross-reactive memory. Day 15 to 85 contracting clones showed balanced CD4/CD8; day 15 to 37 expanders favored CD4+. Mainly CM and EM harbored the contracting CD4+ clones; mainly EMRA harbored the CD8+ ones.

A remark on this clonotype: Antigen specificity is unknown.

Germline V lookup: CDR1 DFQATT, CDR2 SNEGSKA (reference sequence). The CDR3 is made up of 15 amino acids. J was trimmed by 7 bases and V by 4 bases; bases with no gene match: 12. V gene TRBV20-1 combines with J gene TRBJ2-3; 9 positions agree with TRBD2. The specimen was PBMCs or a T cell subset sorted from them (not recorded which). The clonotype comes from a man between 18 and 35 years old who had mild COVID-19 (a few samples of this study predate the infection). Cell type and time point are not known. CDR3 DNA: TGCAGTGCTAAAAAGGGTTCAGCGGGGGGAAATACGCAGTATTTT. Protein: CSAKKGSAGGNTQYF.